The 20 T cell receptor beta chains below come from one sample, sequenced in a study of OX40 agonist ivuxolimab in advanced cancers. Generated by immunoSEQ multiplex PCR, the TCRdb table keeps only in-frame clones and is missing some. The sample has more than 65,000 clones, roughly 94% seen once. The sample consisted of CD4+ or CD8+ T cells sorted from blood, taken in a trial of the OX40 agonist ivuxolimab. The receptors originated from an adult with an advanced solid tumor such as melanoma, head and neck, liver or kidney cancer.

The DNA of the CDR3 is TGTGCCAGCAGCTTAAGCCTGGGACGGTTGAATCAGCCCCAGCATTTT. The encoded protein is CASSLSLGRLNQPQHF. The V call is TRBV7-9, the J call TRBJ1-5, with a weak D call TRBD1 (5 bases). The CDR3 covers 16 residues. Germline CDR1 and CDR2: SEHNR and FQNEAQ (reference sequence). The germline V and J ends were trimmed by 2 bases and 4 bases, with 15 bases remaining between them.

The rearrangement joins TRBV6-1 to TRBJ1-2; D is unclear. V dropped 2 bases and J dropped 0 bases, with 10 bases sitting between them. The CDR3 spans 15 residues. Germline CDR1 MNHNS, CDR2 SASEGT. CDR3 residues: CASSEPGWANYGYTF. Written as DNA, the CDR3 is TGTGCCAGCAGTGAACCCGGGTGGGCTAACTATGGCTACACCTTC.

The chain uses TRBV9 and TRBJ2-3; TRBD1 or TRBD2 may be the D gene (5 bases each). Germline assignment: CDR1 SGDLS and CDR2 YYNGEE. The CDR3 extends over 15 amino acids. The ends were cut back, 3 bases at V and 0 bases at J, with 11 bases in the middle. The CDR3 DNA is TGTGCCAGCAGCGGTGGGACGGTGAGCACAGATACGCAGTATTTT. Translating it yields CASSGGTVSTDTQYF. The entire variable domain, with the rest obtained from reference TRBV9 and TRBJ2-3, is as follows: DSGVTQTPKHLITATGQRVTLRCSPRSGDLSVYWYQQSLDQGLQFLIQYYNGEERAKGNILERFSAQQFPDLHSELNLSSLELGDSALYFCASSGGTVSTDTQYFGPGTRLTVL.

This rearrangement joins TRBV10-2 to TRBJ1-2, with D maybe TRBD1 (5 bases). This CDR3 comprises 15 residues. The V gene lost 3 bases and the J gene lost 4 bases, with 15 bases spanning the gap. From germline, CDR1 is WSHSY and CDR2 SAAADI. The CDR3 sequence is CASSDGPGLFYGYTF. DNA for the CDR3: TGCGCCAGCAGTGACGGCCCGGGACTCTTCTATGGCTACACCTTC.

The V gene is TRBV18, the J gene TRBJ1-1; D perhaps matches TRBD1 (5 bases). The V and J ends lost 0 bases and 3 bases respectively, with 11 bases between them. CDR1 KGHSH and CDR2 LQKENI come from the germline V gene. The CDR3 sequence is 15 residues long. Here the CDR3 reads CASSPPGGVYTEAFF. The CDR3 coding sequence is TGTGCCAGCTCACCACCAGGAGGGGTGTACACTGAAGCTTTCTTT.

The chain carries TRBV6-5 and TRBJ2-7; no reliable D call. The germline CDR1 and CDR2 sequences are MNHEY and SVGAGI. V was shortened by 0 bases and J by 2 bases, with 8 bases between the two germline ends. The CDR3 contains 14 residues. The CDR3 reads CASSYSDGPYEQYF. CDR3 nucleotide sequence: TGTGCCAGCAGTTACTCGGACGGGCCCTACGAGCAGTACTTC.

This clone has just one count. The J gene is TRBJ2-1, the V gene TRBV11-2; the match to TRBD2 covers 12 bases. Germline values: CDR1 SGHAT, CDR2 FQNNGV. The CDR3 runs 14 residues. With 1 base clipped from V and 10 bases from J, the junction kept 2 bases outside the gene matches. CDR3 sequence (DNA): TGTGCCAGCAGCTTAGGGGGACTAGCGGGCGAGCAGTTCTTC. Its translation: CASSLGGLAGEQFF.

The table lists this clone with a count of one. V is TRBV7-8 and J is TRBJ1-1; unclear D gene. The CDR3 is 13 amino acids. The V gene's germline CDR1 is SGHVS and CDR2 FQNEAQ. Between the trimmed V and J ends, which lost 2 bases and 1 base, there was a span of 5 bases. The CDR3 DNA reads TGTGCCAGCAGCTTACTGGGGAACACTGAAGCTTTCTTT. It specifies CASSLLGNTEAFF. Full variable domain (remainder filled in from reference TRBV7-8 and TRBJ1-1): GAGVSQSPRYKVAKRGQDVALRCDPISGHVSLFWYQQALGQGPEFLTYFQNEAQLDKSGLPSDRFFAERPEGSVSTLKIQRTQQEDSAVYLCASSLLGNTEAFFGQGTRLTVV.

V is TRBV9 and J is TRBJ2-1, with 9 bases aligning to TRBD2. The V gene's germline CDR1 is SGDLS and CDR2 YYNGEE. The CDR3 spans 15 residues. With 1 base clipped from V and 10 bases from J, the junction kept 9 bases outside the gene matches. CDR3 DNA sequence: TGTGCCAGCAGCGTAAACCCTAGCGGGATCCTCGAGCAGTTCTTC. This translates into CASSVNPSGILEQFF.

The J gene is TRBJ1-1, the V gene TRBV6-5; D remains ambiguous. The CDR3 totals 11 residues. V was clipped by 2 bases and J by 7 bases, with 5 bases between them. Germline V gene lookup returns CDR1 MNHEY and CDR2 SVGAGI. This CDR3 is CASSYGSEAFF. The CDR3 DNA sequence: TGTGCCAGCAGTTACGGCAGTGAAGCTTTCTTT.

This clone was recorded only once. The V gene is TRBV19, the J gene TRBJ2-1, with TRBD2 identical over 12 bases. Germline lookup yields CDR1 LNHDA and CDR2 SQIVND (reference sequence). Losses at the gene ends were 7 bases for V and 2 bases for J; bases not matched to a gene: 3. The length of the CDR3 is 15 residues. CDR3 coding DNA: TGTGCCAGTACCCTAGCGGGGGGGCCCTACAATGAGCAGTTCTTC. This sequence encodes CASTLAGGPYNEQFF.

The CDR3 is CASSLDPRGNQPQHF. The CDR3 nucleotides are TGTGCCAGCAGCTTAGATCCCAGGGGCAATCAGCCCCAGCATTTT. V usage is TRBV11-2 and J usage is TRBJ1-5, with TRBD1 as a possible D gene (5 bases). Germline lookup yields CDR1 SGHAT and CDR2 FQNNGV. This CDR3 region has 15 residues. V lost 0 bases and J lost 2, with 8 bases in between.

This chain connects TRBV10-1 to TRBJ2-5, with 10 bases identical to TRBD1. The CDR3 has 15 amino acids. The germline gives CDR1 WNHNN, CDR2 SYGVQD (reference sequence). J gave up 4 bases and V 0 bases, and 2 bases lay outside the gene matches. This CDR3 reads CASSESRTGGETQYF. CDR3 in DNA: TGCGCCAGCAGTGAGTCGAGGACAGGGGGAGAGACCCAGTACTTC.

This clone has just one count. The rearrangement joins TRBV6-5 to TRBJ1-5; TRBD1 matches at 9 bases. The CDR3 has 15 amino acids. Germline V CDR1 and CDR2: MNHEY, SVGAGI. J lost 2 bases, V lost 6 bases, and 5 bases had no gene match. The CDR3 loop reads CASSWTGDGNQPQHF. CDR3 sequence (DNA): TGTGCCAGCAGCTGGACAGGGGATGGCAATCAGCCCCAGCATTTT.

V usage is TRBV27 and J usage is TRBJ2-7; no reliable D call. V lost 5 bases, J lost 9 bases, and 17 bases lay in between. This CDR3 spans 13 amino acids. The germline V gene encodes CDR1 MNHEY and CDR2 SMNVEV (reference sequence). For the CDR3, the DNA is TGTGCCAGCAGTCCGTCCCTCGTCGGACGGCAGTACTTC. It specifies CASSPSLVGRQYF.

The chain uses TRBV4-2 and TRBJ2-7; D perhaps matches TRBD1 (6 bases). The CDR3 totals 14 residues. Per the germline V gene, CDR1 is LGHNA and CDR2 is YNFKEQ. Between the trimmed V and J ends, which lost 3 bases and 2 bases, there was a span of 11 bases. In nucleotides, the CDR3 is TGTGCCAGCAGCCACCTCGACAGGCCCTACGAGCAGTACTTC. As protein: CASSHLDRPYEQYF.

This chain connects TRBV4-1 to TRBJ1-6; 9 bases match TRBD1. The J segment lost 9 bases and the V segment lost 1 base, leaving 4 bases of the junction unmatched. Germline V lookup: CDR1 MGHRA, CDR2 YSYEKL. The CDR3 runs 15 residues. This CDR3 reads CASSQGGTGFSPLHF. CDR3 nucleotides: TGCGCCAGCAGCCAAGGAGGGACAGGGTTTTCACCCCTCCACTTT.

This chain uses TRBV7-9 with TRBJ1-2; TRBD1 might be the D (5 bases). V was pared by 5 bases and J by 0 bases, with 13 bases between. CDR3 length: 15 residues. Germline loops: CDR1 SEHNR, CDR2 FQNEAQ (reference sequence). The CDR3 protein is CASSETGVSNYGYTF. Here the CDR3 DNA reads TGTGCCAGCAGCGAAACGGGGGTGTCTAACTATGGCTACACCTTC.

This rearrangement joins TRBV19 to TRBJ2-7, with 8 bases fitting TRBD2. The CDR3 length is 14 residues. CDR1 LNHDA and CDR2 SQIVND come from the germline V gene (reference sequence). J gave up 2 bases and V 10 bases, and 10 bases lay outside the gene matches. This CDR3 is CATRAGVGTYEQYF. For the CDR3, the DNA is TGTGCCACACGAGCGGGAGTGGGGACCTACGAGCAGTACTTC.

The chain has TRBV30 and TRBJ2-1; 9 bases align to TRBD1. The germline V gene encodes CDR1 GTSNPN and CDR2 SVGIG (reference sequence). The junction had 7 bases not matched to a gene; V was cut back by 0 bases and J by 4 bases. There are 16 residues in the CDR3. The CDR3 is CAWSVQGQGVYNEQFF. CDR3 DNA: TGTGCCTGGAGTGTACAGGGACAGGGAGTTTACAATGAGCAGTTCTTC.